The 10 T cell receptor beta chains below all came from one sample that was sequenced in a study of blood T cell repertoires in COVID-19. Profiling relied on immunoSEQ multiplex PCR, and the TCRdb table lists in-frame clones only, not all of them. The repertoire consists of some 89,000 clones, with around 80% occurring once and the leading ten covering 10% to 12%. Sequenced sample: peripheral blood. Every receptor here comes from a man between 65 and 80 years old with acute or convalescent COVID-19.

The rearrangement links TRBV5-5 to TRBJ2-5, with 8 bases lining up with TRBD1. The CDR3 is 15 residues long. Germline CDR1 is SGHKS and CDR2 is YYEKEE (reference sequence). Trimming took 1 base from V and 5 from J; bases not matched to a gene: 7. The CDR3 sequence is CASSLLLGQGETQYF. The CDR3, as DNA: TGTGCCAGCAGCTTGCTCCTAGGACAGGGTGAGACCCAGTACTTC.

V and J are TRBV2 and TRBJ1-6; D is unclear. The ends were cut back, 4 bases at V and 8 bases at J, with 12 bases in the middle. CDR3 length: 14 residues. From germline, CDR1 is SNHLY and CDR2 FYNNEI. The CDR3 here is CASSVEKGYSPLHF. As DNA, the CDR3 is TGTGCCAGCAGTGTGGAGAAAGGATATTCACCCCTCCACTTT.

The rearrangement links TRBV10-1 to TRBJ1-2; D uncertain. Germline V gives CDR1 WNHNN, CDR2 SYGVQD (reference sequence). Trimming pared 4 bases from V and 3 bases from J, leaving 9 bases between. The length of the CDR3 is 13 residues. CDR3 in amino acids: CASSVQSDYGYTF. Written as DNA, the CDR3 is TGCGCCAGCAGTGTCCAGTCCGACTATGGCTACACCTTC.

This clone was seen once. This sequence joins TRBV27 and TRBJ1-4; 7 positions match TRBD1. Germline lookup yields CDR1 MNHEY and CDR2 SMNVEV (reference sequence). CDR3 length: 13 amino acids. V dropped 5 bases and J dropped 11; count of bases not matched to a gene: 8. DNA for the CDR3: TGTGCCAGCAGTGATCGGGGACAGTACAAACTGTTTTTT. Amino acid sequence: CASSDRGQYKLFF.

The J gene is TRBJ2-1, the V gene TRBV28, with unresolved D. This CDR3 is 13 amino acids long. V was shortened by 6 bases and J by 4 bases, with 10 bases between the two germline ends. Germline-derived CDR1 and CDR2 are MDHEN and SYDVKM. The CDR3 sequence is CASSITVYNEQFF. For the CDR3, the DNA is TGTGCCAGCAGCATTACGGTTTACAATGAGCAGTTCTTC. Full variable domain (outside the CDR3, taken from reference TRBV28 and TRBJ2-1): DVKVTQSSRYLVKRTGEKVFLECVQDMDHENMFWYRQDPGLGLRLIYFSYDVKMKEKGDIPEGYSVSREKKERFSLILESASTNQTSMYLCASSITVYNEQFFGPGTRLTVL.

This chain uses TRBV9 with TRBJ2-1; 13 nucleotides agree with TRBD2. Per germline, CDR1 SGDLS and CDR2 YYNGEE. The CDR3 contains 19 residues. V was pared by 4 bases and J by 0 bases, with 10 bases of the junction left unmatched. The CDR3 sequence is CASSSATSGGLFSYNEQFF. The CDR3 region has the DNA TGTGCCAGCAGCTCAGCGACTAGCGGGGGGCTATTCTCCTACAATGAGCAGTTCTTC.

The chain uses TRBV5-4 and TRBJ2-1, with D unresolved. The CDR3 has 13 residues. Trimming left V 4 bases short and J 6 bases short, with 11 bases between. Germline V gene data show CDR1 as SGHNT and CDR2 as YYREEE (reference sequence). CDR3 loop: CASSVAFSNEQFF. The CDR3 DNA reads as TGTGCCAGCAGCGTAGCTTTCAGCAATGAGCAGTTCTTC.

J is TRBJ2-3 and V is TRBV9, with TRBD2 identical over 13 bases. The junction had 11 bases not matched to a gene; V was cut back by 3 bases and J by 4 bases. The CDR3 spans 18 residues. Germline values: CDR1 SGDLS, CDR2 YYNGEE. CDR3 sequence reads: CASSATSGGATRADTQYF. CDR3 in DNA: TGTGCCAGCAGCGCCACTAGCGGGGGGGCGACAAGGGCAGATACGCAGTATTTT.

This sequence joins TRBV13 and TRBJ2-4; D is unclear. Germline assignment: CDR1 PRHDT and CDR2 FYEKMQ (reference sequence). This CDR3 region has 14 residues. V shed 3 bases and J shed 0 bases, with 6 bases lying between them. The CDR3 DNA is TGTGCCAGCAGCTTGGGCTTAGCCAAAAACATTCAGTACTTC. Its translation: CASSLGLAKNIQYF. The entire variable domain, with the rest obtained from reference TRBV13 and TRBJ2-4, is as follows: AAGVIQSPRHLIKEKRETATLKCYPIPRHDTVYWYQQGPGQDPQFLISFYEKMQSDKGSIPDRFSAQQFSDYHSELNMSSLELGDSALYFCASSLGLAKNIQYFGAGTRLSVL.

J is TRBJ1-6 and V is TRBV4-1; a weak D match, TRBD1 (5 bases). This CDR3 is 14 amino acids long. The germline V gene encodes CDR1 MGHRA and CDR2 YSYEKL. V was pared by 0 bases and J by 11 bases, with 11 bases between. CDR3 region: CASSQDQGRPPLHF. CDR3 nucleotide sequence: TGCGCCAGCAGCCAAGATCAGGGAAGGCCACCCCTCCACTTT.